In its sample, the clone carrying this T cell receptor beta chain was seen many times. Its matching antigen is unknown. The data belong to a study of regulatory T cells in long-lasting Graves disease. Study outcomes and limitations: With persistent disease, TRBV28, TRBJ1-2 and TRBJ2-5 were the favored segments.

As for time point: newly diagnosed GD, antithyroid drugs for less than 3 months. The TCR library was made from RNA extracted from PBMCs. With 3 bases clipped from V and 6 bases from J, the junction kept 5 bases outside the gene matches. This CDR3 spans 13 amino acids. From germline, CDR1 is KGHSH and CDR2 LQKENI. Researchers made TCR beta libraries by using iRepertoire HTBI primers and running Arm-PCR on CDR3 regions. TCRdb fed the multiplex PCR reads into MiXCR, producing one record per CDR3 protein. The table lists about 470,000 distinct CDR3 sequences, about 15% of them singletons. This same sample was also taken into another study, of T cells in Graves' hyperthyroidism and ophthalmopathy. Per that paper: HTBI primers were the set used in a first-round RT-PCR of the TCR CDR3.

This sequence was found in a woman in her thirties with Graves disease. The chain links TRBV18 to TRBJ2-7; 7 positions match TRBD1. Sample: peripheral blood mononuclear cells (PBMCs), taken at new diagnosis, from a patient treated with antithyroid drugs. This chain's CDR3 is CASSPGQTIEQYF. The CDR3 DNA reads TGTGCCAGCTCACCGGGACAGACGATCGAGCAGTACTTC.